This is a list of T cell receptor beta chains from one sample in a study of T-cell memory formation after mild COVID-19. In TCRdb, the 5' RACE reads were re-called with MiXCR into one record per CDR3 protein. The sample includes 110,000 or so distinct CDR3 sequences, 15% to 20% of them seen just once. Sequenced material: PBMCs or a T cell subset sorted from them (not recorded which). The receptors here all came from a man between 18 and 29 years old who had mild COVID-19 (a few samples of this study predate the infection). Cell type and time point are not known. Both conserved end residues are part of each CDR3. The D gene is left open where the match is weak. The size of a clone is reported for some rows only, either as once, few or many, or as a class for expanded clones.

V,size,J,length,D,DNA,CDR3
TRBV5-1,few,TRBJ2-2,16,TRBD1,TGCGCCAGCAGCTCCGGGACAGGGGGATCCGCCGGGGAGCTGTTTTTT,CASSSGTGGSAGELFF
TRBV11-3,NA,TRBJ2-3,13,NA,TGTGCCAGCAGCTTAGACAGTCGGGATACGCAGTATTTT,CASSLDSRDTQYF
TRBV12-3/TRBV12-4,NA,TRBJ2-5,13,TRBD1,TGTGCCAGCACCAGGGGGATGCAAGAGACCCAGTACTTC,CASTRGMQETQYF
TRBV7-3,NA,TRBJ1-2,13,TRBD1,TGTGCCAGCAGCCGAGGGACAGCTTATGGCTACACCTTC,CASSRGTAYGYTF
TRBV6-5,NA,TRBJ1-1,14,NA,TGTGCCAGCGGTCCTGGCGAGGGGAACACTGAAGCTTTCTTT,CASGPGEGNTEAFF
TRBV7-9,few,TRBJ2-1,15,TRBD2,TGTGCCAGCAGCTACCGACTAGCGGGGGGGGATGAGCAGTTCTTC,CASSYRLAGGDEQFF
TRBV5-1,NA,TRBJ1-1,14,NA,TGCGCCAGCAGACAGCCCTACCGGAACACTGAAGCTTTCTTT,CASRQPYRNTEAFF
TRBV6-5,few,TRBJ2-5,17,TRBD1,TGTGCCAGCAGTTACTTGGGACAGGGTTTGGGTAAAGAGACCCAGTACTTC,CASSYLGQGLGKETQYF
TRBV5-6,NA,TRBJ1-4,12,NA,TGTGCCAGCAGTCGAGAAGGGGAAAAACTGTTTTTT,CASSREGEKLFF
TRBV20-1,NA,TRBJ2-3,12,NA,TGCAGTGCTAGGTCCGCCACAGATACGCAGTATTTT,CSARSATDTQYF
TRBV3-1,NA,TRBJ2-5,15,TRBD2,TGTGCCAGCAGCTTGGGACTAGCGGGGGGACAGACCCAGTACTTC,CASSLGLAGGQTQYF
TRBV7-9,NA,TRBJ1-1,15,NA,TGTGCCAGCAGCCCCCAGCTTGGGGACGTGGCTGAAGCTTTCTTT,CASSPQLGDVAEAFF
TRBV2,NA,TRBJ2-5,11,NA,TGTGCCAGCAGTGAATATGAGACCCAGTACTTC,CASSEYETQYF
TRBV4-3,NA,TRBJ2-3,16,NA,TGCGCCAGCAGCCAAGGTCCTGCCCTCAGCACAGATACGCAGTATTTT,CASSQGPALSTDTQYF
TRBV6-2/TRBV6-3,NA,TRBJ2-1,16,TRBD2,TGTGCCAGCAGTTACTCACTAGCGGGGTTCGTTAATGAGCAGTTCTTC,CASSYSLAGFVNEQFF
TRBV20-1,few,TRBJ2-2,13,NA,TGCAGTGCTAGCGAGCCGGACACCGGGGAGCTGTTTTTT,CSASEPDTGELFF
TRBV12-3/TRBV12-4,NA,TRBJ1-5,15,TRBD1,TGTGCCAGCAGAGCCGGGACAGGGATTTTTGGGCCCCAGCATTTT,CASRAGTGIFGPQHF
TRBV5-4,NA,TRBJ2-3,15,NA,TGTGCCAGCAGCTTGGCGGGGGTTAGGACAGATACGCAGTATTTT,CASSLAGVRTDTQYF
TRBV12-3/TRBV12-4,few,TRBJ2-5,15,NA,TGTGCCAGCAGTTCGATCGCCGCGGGCCGGGAGACCCAGTACTTC,CASSSIAAGRETQYF
TRBV5-1,NA,TRBJ1-6,17,NA,TGCGCCAGCAGCTTGGCCTCTGAGAGCTCCTATAATTCACCCCTCCACTTT,CASSLASESSYNSPLHF
TRBV4-3,NA,TRBJ2-2,16,TRBD1,TGCGCCAGCAGCCAAGAGACAGGGTCGAACACCGGGGAGCTGTTTTTT,CASSQETGSNTGELFF
TRBV9,few,TRBJ1-1,14,TRBD1,TGTGCCAGCAGCGTAGTACAGGGGGCGGGTGAAGCTTTCTTT,CASSVVQGAGEAFF
TRBV12-3/TRBV12-4,few,TRBJ1-1,14,TRBD1,TGTGCCAGCAGTCGCGAACAGGGGAGCACTGAAGCTTTCTTT,CASSREQGSTEAFF
TRBV7-3,few,TRBJ1-1,13,NA,TGTGCCAGCAGCTCCCAAGAGGGTACTGAAGCTTTCTTT,CASSSQEGTEAFF
TRBV12-3/TRBV12-4,many,TRBJ2-3,16,TRBD2,TGTGCCAGCAGTCAGCGGGGGCTAGCGGGGGGGGATACGCAGTATTTT,CASSQRGLAGGDTQYF
TRBV5-1,NA,TRBJ2-5,15,TRBD1,TGCGCCAGCAGTTCTGGACAGGGGGCACCCGAGACCCAGTACTTC,CASSSGQGAPETQYF
TRBV20-1,NA,TRBJ2-7,13,NA,TGCAGTGTCGAAGGCTCCAGCTCCTACGAGCAGTACTTC,CSVEGSSSYEQYF
TRBV7-6,many,TRBJ2-3,16,TRBD2,TGTGCCAGCAGCCCGAGGTATACTAGCGGCACAGATACGCAGTATTTT,CASSPRYTSGTDTQYF
TRBV6-2/TRBV6-3,NA,TRBJ2-2,13,NA,TGTGCCAGCGGCTTCAGGGGCACCGGGGAGCTGTTTTTT,CASGFRGTGELFF
TRBV12-3/TRBV12-4,many,TRBJ2-1,15,NA,TGTGCCAGCAGTCGCAGGGGAGTTGAGGGCAATGAGCAGTTCTTC,CASSRRGVEGNEQFF
TRBV5-1,few,TRBJ2-5,15,NA,TGCGCCAGCAGCCCCCGAAGGCGGGACTGGGAGACCCAGTACTTC,CASSPRRRDWETQYF
TRBV30,NA,TRBJ2-5,13,NA,TGTGCCTGGACTCATTACCGTGGTGAGACCCAGTACTTC,CAWTHYRGETQYF